The clone carrying this TCR beta chain was found many times. What it recognizes is unknown. TCRdb called the 5' RACE reads again in MiXCR, with one record for every CDR3 protein. The sample consists of around 570,000 distinct CDR3 sequences, more than 9% of them appearing once. The data were obtained in a study of identical twins. Study-level points and caveats: With abundant cord blood beta clonotypes, insertions were fewer; memory repertoires showed no such pattern.

V was trimmed by 3 bases and J by 0 bases, leaving 5 bases between them. CDR1 and CDR2 (germline): MRHNA, SNTAGT. There are 14 residues in the CDR3. The same specimen was also included in a second study, on yellow fever vaccine responses in identical twins. That work states: Convergence reportedly seemed to mark part of the twins' vaccine T cell response, with personalization marking the rest.

The TCR sequence derives from a woman between 18 and 30 years old in good health. The chain combines TRBV6-4 with TRBJ2-2, with D hard to call. The sample comprised PBMCs. CDR3 in amino acids: CASSERTNTGELFF. CDR3 DNA sequence: TGTGCCAGCAGTGAACGTACGAACACCGGGGAGCTGTTTTTT.